This passage covers 24 T cell receptor beta chains from one sample sequenced in a study of blood T cell repertoires in COVID-19. The assay was immunoSEQ multiplex PCR, and TCRdb's table has in-frame clones only and misses some. The data show over 65,000 clones, 87% seen once. Sequencing was carried out using peripheral blood. The receptors were gathered from a human donor in a cohort sampled during active COVID-19.

This clone has a single count. The gene calls are TRBV30 and TRBJ2-3; the match to TRBD2 covers 8 bases. The CDR3 spans 15 residues. The junction had 8 bases not matched to a gene; V was cut back by 4 bases and J by 2 bases. CDR1 is GTSNPN and CDR2 is SVGIG in the germline V gene (reference sequence). CDR3 DNA: TGTGCCTGGACCTCAGCGGGAGACCTCACAGATACGCAGTATTTT. Its translation is CAWTSAGDLTDTQYF. Variable domain in full (rest from reference TRBV30 and TRBJ2-3): SQTIHQWPATLVQPVGSPLSLECTVEGTSNPNLYWYRQAAGRGLQLLFYSVGIGQISSEVPQNLSASRPQDRQFILSSKKLLLSDSGFYLCAWTSAGDLTDTQYFGPGTRLTVL.

The chain recombines TRBV10-2 with TRBJ2-2; the D gene is possibly TRBD1 (5 bases). Trimming left V 6 bases short and J 5 bases short, with 16 bases between. The CDR3 is 15 residues long. Germline V gene sequence: CDR1 WSHSY, CDR2 SAAADI. The CDR3 protein is CASRDPAGKTGELFF. The CDR3 DNA reads as TGCGCCAGCAGGGACCCGGCAGGGAAAACCGGGGAGCTGTTTTTT.

V is TRBV6-2 or TRBV6-3 and J is TRBJ2-7, with TRBD1 as a possible D gene (5 bases). Trimming shortened V by 6 bases and J by 1 base, and 13 bases separated the two germline ends. The length of the CDR3 is 14 residues. The germline gives CDR1 MNHEY, CDR2 SVGEGT. For the CDR3, the DNA is TGTGCCAGCAGCCCCCTGGCAGGGTCCTACGAGCAGTACTTC. The encoded protein is CASSPLAGSYEQYF.

The chain joins TRBV7-3 to TRBJ2-2; 9 bases align to TRBD1. V shed 2 bases, J shed 4 bases, and the junction held 2 bases outside the gene matches. Germline assignment: CDR1 SGHTA and CDR2 FQGTGA. This CDR3 region has 15 residues. DNA for the CDR3: TGTGCCAGCAGCTTAGGACAGGGGACCACCGGGGAGCTGTTTTTT. As protein: CASSLGQGTTGELFF.

The chain has TRBV19 and TRBJ1-6, with 7 bases matching TRBD1. The V gene end was trimmed by 3 bases and the J gene end by 7 bases; junction bases not matched to a gene: 3. Germline V CDR1 and CDR2: LNHDA, SQIVND (reference sequence). This CDR3 spans 14 amino acids. The DNA for the CDR3 is TGTGCCAGTAGTATCGACAGGGTCAATTCACCCCTCCACTTT. This sequence encodes CASSIDRVNSPLHF.

This chain connects TRBV9 to TRBJ2-7; TRBD2 is a possible D gene (6 bases). This CDR3 is built from 15 residues. Germline lookup yields CDR1 SGDLS and CDR2 YYNGEE. The V gene lost 0 bases and the J gene lost 6 bases, with 16 bases spanning the gap. The CDR3 reads CASSVGSGVYSEQYF. The DNA of the CDR3 is TGTGCCAGCAGCGTAGGGTCGGGGGTATACAGCGAGCAGTACTTC.

With regard to this clone: Mismatch with germline at one junction end may stem from a read error. The J gene is TRBJ2-7, the V gene TRBV18; maybe TRBD1 (5 bases). The CDR3 length is 14 residues. Germline V gene data show CDR1 as KGHSH and CDR2 as LQKENI. The CDR3 region has the DNA TGTACCAGCTCACCACTGCAGGGCCCCTACGAGCAGTACTTC. Translating it yields CTSSPLQGPYEQYF.

This clone has only a few counts. This chain connects TRBV30 to TRBJ2-3; TRBD1 is a possible D gene (6 bases). This CDR3 is built from 15 residues. CDR1 GTSNPN and CDR2 SVGIG come from the germline V gene (reference sequence). V shed 0 bases and J shed 2 bases, with 12 bases lying between them. CDR3 in amino acids: CAWSVGQGITDTQYF. In DNA form, the CDR3 reads TGTGCCTGGAGTGTTGGCCAGGGGATCACAGATACGCAGTATTTT.

J is TRBJ2-5 and V is TRBV27; D is perhaps TRBD2 (5 bases). V was pared by 7 bases and J by 7 bases, with 10 bases between. The germline V gene encodes CDR1 MNHEY and CDR2 SMNVEV (reference sequence). This CDR3 region has 11 residues. The CDR3: CASTSGRTQYF. As DNA, the CDR3 is TGTGCCAGCACCTCTGGGAGGACCCAGTACTTC.

The CDR3 nucleotides are TGCGCCAGCAGCTTGGGGACAGCTTCTGGGGCCAACGTCCTGACTTTC. Translated, it gives CASSLGTASGANVLTF. This chain connects TRBV5-1 to TRBJ2-6, with D possibly TRBD1 on 6 matching bases. Trimming took off 0 bases at V and 1 base at J, with 8 bases between the two ends. This CDR3 contains 16 residues. Germline-derived CDR1 and CDR2 are SGHRS and YFSETQ.

The V gene is TRBV21-1, the J gene TRBJ2-3; TRBD2 is the table's D call and was not checked against the DNA. TRBV21-1 is reported as a pseudogene. The length of the CDR3 is 16 residues. The CDR3 nucleotides read TGTGCCAGCAGCAAAACTAGCGGGAGACCTCTGGATACGCAGTATTTT. Translation gives CASSKTSGRPLDTQYF.

The chain employs TRBV3-1 (or the pseudogene TRBV3-2) and TRBJ1-1; D is uncertain. Germline CDR1 LGHDT, CDR2 YNNKEL (reference sequence). V lost 0 bases and J lost 10, with 12 bases in between. This CDR3 comprises 13 residues. The CDR3 DNA follows: TGTGCCAGCAGCCAAGATGGCCTTGAGCGAGCTTTCTTT. It specifies CASSQDGLERAFF.

The chain is built from TRBV1 and TRBJ1-2. TRBV1 is a documented pseudogene. This CDR3 spans 14 amino acids. CDR3 loop: CTSSRGGTNYGYTF. For the CDR3, the DNA is TGCACCAGCAGCCGGGGGGGCACTAACTATGGCTACACCTTC.

This clone showed up just a few times. The chain uses TRBV7-8 and TRBJ1-4, with 7 bases aligning to TRBD1. CDR3 length: 19 residues. Trimming removed 4 bases from V and 7 bases from J; junction bases left unmatched: 21. The germline CDR1 and CDR2 sequences are SGHVS and FQNEAQ. The CDR3 region has the DNA TGTGCCAGCAGCTCCCCCGGGTTTGGGACAGCTCAACTACGTGAAAAACTGTTTTTT. Its translation is CASSSPGFGTAQLREKLFF. The whole variable domain, remainder taken from reference TRBV7-8 and TRBJ1-4, is GAGVSQSPRYKVAKRGQDVALRCDPISGHVSLFWYQQALGQGPEFLTYFQNEAQLDKSGLPSDRFFAERPEGSVSTLKIQRTQQEDSAVYLCASSSPGFGTAQLREKLFFGSGTQLSVL.

This chain connects TRBV2 to TRBJ2-7; 7 nucleotides line up with TRBD1. The J segment lost 7 bases and the V segment lost 8 bases, leaving 17 bases of the junction unmatched. From germline, CDR1 is SNHLY and CDR2 FYNNEI. The CDR3 extends over 15 amino acids. The chain's CDR3 is CASLSQGVTGQEQYF. The CDR3 DNA is TGTGCCAGCCTCTCTCAGGGGGTGACGGGCCAAGAGCAGTACTTC. Full variable domain (missing parts from reference TRBV2 and TRBJ2-7): EPEVTQTPSHQVTQMGQEVILRCVPISNHLYFYWYRQILGQKVEFLVSFYNNEISEKSEIFDDQFSVERPDGSNFTLKIRSTKLEDSAMYFCASLSQGVTGQEQYFGPGTRLTVT.

The chain uses TRBV3-1 (or the pseudogene TRBV3-2) and TRBJ2-2, with TRBD2 matching over 12 bases. In germline, CDR1 is LGHDT, CDR2 YNNKEL (reference sequence). The CDR3 runs 19 residues. J gave up 5 bases and V 4 bases, and 14 bases lay outside the gene matches. The CDR3 is CASSRDRRGLAGITGELFF. DNA for the CDR3: TGTGCCAGCAGCCGAGATAGACGAGGACTAGCGGGAATTACCGGGGAGCTGTTTTTT.

The V and J genes are TRBV28 and TRBJ1-2; D not resolved. V lost 7 bases, J lost 1 base, and 16 bases lay in between. The CDR3 has 15 residues. The germline gives CDR1 MDHEN, CDR2 SYDVKM. The DNA of the CDR3 is TGTGCCAGCACCCTCCCAGGCAGTCTTAACTATGGCTACACCTTC. As protein: CASTLPGSLNYGYTF.

The chain joins TRBV11-3 to TRBJ2-5; 11 bases fit TRBD2. J was trimmed by 2 bases and V by 4 bases; bases with no gene match: 12. The CDR3 covers 18 residues. Germline loops: CDR1 SGHNT, CDR2 YENEEA. The CDR3 DNA is TGTGCCAGCAGCTCGAGTCCTACTAGCGGGAGTTCGCAAGAGACCCAGTACTTC. It is translated as CASSSSPTSGSSQETQYF. Full variable domain (missing parts from reference TRBV11-3 and TRBJ2-5): EAGVVQSPRYKIIEKKQPVAFWCNPISGHNTLYWYLQNLGQGPELLIRYENEEAVDDSQLPKDRFSAERLKGVDSTLKIQPAELGDSAVYLCASSSSPTSGSSQETQYFGPGTRLLVL.

The V call is TRBV10-3, the J call TRBJ1-5; TRBD1 matches at 9 bases. CDR1 and CDR2 (germline): ENHRY, SYGVKD. The CDR3 contains 15 residues. Germline trimming cut 6 bases from V and 1 base from J; bases unmatched to any gene: 4. The CDR3 spells CAIRGQGESNQPQHF. The CDR3 DNA reads as TGTGCCATCAGGGGACAGGGCGAGAGCAATCAGCCCCAGCATTTT.

The rearrangement uses TRBV6-6 and TRBJ2-7; 8 nucleotides match TRBD2. The junction had 4 bases not matched to a gene; V was cut back by 5 bases and J by 4 bases. Germline assignment: CDR1 MNHNY and CDR2 SVGAGI (reference sequence). The CDR3 has 13 amino acids. The CDR3 nucleotides read TGTGCCAGCAGTCGTGGACTAGCATACGAGCAGTACTTC. Translated: CASSRGLAYEQYF.

The chain uses TRBV7-3 and TRBJ2-3; 7 nucleotides agree with TRBD2. The CDR3 consists of 13 residues. V dropped 5 bases and J dropped 3; count of bases not matched to a gene: 2. The germline gives CDR1 SGHTA, CDR2 FQGTGA. The CDR3, as DNA: TGTGCCAGCAGCGCAGCGGGGACAGATACGCAGTATTTT. Residues: CASSAAGTDTQYF.

The chain couples TRBV18 to TRBJ1-6; 8 bases align to TRBD1. V gave up 2 bases and J gave up 6 bases; unmatched junction bases: 9. The CDR3 consists of 17 residues. Germline lookup yields CDR1 KGHSH and CDR2 LQKENI. The CDR3 DNA sequence: TGTGCCAGCTCACCAAATGCCAGGGGGCGGATTAATTCACCCCTCCACTTT. Translating it yields CASSPNARGRINSPLHF.

This chain uses TRBV29-1 with TRBJ1-1, with D possibly being TRBD1 (5 bases). Per germline, CDR1 SQVTM and CDR2 ANQGSEA. This CDR3 spans 15 amino acids. Deletions cut 4 bases from V and 1 base from J, with 16 bases between. CDR3 in amino acids: CSVVGRDGSNTEAFF. DNA of the CDR3: TGCAGCGTTGTAGGCAGGGATGGTTCGAACACTGAAGCTTTCTTT.

The chain is built from TRBV29-1 and TRBJ2-1, with a weak D call TRBD2 (6 bases). The CDR3 totals 15 residues. Germline CDR1 and CDR2: SQVTM and ANQGSEA. V lost 7 bases, J lost 6 bases, and 22 bases lay in between. The CDR3 here is CSGGTGGTSINEQFF. For the CDR3, the DNA is TGCAGCGGGGGAACTGGCGGGACTTCGATCAATGAGCAGTTCTTC.